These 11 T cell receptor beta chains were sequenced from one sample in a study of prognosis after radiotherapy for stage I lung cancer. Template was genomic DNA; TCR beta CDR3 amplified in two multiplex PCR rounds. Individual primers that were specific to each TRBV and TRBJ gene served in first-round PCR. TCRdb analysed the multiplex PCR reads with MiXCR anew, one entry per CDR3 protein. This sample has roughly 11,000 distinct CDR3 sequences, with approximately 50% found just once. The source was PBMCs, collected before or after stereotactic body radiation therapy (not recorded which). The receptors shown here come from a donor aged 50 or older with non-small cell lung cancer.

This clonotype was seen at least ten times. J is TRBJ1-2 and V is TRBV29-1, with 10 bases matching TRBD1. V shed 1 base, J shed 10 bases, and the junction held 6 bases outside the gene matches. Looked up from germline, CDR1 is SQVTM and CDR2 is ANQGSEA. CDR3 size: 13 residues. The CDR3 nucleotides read TGCAGCGTTGAAGGGACAGGGGGGCTTGTCTACACCTTC. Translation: CSVEGTGGLVYTF.

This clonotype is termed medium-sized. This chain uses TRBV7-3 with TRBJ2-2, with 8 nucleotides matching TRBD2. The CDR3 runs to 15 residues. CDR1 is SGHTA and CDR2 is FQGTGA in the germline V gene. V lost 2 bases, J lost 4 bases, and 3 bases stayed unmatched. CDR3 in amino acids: CASSLGGGSTGELFF. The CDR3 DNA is TGTGCCAGCAGCTTAGGCGGGGGGAGCACCGGGGAGCTGTTTTTT.

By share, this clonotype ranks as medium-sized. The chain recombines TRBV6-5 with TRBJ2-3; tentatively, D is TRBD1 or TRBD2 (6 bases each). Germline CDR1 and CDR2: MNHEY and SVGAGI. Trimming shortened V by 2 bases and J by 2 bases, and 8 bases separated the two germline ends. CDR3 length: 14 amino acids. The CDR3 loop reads CASSYRGATDTQYF. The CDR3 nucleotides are TGTGCCAGCAGTTACAGGGGGGCCACAGATACGCAGTATTTT.

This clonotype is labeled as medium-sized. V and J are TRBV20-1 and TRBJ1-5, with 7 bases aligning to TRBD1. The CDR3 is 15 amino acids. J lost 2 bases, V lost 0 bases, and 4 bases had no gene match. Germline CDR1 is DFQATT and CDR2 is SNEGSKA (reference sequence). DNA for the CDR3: TGCAGTGCTAGAGATTCCGGACAGGGCAATCAGCCCCAGCATTTT. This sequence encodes CSARDSGQGNQPQHF.

The CDR3: CASSRPGQWGTEAFF. CDR3 bases: TGTGCCAGCAGTCGGCCTGGACAGTGGGGCACTGAAGCTTTCTTT. The chain employs TRBV12-3 or TRBV12-4 and TRBJ1-1, with a weak D call TRBD1 (6 bases). The V and J ends lost 5 bases and 4 bases respectively, with 17 bases between them. CDR3 length: 15 amino acids.

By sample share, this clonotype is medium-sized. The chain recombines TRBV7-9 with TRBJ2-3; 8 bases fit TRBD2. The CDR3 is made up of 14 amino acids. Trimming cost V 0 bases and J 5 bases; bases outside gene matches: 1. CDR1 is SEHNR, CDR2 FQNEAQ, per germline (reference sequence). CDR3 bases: TGTGCCAGCAGCTTAGCCGGGGGGGGAGATACGCAGTATTTT. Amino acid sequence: CASSLAGGGDTQYF.

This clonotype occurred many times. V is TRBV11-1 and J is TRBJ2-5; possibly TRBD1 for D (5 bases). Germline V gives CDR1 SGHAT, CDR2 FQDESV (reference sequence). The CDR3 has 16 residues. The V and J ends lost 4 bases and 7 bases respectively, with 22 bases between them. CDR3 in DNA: TGTGCCAGCAGCTCGCAGACAGAGCTGTCGTCGGCGACCCAGTACTTC. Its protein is CASSSQTELSSATQYF. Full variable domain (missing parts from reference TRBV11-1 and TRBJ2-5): EAEVAQSPRYKITEKSQAVAFWCDPISGHATLYWYRQILGQGPELLVQFQDESVVDDSQLPKDRFSAERLKGVDSTLKIQPAELGDSAMYLCASSSQTELSSATQYFGPGTRLLVL.

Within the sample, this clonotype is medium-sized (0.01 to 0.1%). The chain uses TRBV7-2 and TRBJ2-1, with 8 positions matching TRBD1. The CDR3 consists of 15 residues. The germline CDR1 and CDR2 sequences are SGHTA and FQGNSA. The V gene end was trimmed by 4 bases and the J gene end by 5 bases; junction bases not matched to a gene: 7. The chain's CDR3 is CASSYTGTGNNEQFF. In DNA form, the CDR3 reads TGTGCCAGCAGCTATACCGGGACAGGTAACAATGAGCAGTTCTTC.

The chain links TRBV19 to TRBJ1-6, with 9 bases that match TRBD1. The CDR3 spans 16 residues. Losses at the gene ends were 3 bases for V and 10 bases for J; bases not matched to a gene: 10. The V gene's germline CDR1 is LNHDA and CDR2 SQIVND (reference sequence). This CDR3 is CASSISADRGYSPLHF. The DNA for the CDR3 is TGTGCCAGTAGTATTTCCGCAGACAGGGGGTACTCACCCCTCCACTTT.

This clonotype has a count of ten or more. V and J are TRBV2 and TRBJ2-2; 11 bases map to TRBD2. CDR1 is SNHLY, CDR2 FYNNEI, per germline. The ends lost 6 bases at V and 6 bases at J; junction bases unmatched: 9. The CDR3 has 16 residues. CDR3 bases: TGTGCCAGCAGCCGACTAGCGGGGATCGCCGCCGGGGAGCTGTTTTTT. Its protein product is CASSRLAGIAAGELFF.

CDR3 loop: CSARGLAGSTDTQYF. The CDR3 DNA sequence: TGCAGTGCTAGAGGACTAGCGGGATCCACAGATACGCAGTATTTT. The V call is TRBV20-1, the J call TRBJ2-3; 11 bases are a match to TRBD2. CDR1 and CDR2 (germline): DFQATT, SNEGSKA (reference sequence). The CDR3 contains 15 residues. V was pared by 1 base and J by 2 bases, with 2 bases of the junction left unmatched.